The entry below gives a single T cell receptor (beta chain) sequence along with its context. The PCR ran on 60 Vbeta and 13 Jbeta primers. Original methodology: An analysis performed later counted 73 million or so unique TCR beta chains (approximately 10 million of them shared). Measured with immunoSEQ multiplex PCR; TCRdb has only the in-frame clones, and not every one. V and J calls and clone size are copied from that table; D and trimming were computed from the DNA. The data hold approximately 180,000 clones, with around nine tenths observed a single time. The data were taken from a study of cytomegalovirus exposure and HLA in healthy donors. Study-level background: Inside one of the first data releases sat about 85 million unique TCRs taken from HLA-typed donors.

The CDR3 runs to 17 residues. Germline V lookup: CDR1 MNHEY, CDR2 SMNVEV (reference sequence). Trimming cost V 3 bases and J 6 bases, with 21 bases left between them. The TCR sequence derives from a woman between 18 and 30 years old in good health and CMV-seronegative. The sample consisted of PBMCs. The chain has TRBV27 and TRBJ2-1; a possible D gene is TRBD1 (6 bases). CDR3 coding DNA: TGTGCCAGCAGTTTCGGGACACATCAACCGATTTTCAATGAGCAGTTCTTC. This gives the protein CASSFGTHQPIFNEQFF.